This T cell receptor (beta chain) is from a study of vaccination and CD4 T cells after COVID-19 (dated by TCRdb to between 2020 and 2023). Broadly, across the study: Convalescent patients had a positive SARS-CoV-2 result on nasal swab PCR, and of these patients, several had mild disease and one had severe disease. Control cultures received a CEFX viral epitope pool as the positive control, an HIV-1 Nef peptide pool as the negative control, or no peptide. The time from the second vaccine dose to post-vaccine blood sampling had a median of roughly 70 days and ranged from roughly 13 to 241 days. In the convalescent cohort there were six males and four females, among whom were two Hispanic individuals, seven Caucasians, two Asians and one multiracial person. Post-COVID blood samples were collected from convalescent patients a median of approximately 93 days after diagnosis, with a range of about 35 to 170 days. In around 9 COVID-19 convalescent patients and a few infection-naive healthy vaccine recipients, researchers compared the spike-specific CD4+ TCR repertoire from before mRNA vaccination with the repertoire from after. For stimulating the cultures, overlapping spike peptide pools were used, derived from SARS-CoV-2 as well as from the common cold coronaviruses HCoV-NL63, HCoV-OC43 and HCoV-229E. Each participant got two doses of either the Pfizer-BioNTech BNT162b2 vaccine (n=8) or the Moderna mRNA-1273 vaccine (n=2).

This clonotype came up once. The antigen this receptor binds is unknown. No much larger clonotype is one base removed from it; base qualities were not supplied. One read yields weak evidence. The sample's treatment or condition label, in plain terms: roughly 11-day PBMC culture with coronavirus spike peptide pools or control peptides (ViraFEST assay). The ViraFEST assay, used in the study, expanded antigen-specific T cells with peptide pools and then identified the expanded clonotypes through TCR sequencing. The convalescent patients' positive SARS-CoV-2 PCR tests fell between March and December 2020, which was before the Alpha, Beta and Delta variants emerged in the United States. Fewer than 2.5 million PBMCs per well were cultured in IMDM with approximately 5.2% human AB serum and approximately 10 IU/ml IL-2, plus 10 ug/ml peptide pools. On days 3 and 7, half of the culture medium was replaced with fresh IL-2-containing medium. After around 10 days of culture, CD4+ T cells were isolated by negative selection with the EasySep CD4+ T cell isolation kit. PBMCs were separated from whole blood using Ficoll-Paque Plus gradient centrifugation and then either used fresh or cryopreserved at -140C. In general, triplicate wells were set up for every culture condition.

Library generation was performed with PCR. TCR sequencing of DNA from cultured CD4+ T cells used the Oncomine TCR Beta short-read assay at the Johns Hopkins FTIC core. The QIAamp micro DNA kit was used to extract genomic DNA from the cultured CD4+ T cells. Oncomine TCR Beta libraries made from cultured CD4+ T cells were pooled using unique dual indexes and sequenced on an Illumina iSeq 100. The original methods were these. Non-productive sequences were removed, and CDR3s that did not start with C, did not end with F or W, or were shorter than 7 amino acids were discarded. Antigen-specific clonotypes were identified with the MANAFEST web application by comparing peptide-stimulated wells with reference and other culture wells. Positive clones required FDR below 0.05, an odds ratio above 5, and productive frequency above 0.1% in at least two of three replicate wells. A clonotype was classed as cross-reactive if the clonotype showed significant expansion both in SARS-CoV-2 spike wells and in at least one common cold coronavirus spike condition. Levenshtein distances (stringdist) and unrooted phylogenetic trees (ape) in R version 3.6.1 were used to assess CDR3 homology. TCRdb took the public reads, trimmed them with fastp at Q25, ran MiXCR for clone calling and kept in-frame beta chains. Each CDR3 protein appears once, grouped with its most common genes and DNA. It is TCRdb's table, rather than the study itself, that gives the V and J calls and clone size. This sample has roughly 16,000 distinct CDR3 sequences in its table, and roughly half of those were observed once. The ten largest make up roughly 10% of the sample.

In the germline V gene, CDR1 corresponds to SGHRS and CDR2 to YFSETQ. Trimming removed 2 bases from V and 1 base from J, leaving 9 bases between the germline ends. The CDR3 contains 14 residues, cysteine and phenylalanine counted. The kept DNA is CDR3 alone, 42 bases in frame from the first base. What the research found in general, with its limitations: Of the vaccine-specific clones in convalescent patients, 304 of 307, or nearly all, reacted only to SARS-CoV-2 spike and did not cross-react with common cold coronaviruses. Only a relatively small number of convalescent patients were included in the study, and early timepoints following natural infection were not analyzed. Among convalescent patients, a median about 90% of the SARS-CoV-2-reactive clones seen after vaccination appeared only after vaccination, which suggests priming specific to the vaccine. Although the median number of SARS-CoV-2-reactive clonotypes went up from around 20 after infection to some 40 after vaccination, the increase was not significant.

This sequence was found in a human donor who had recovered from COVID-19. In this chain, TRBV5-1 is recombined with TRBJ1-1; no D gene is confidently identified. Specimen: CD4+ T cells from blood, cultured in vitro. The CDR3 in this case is CASSFHGENTEAFF. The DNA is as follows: TGCGCCAGCAGCTTCCATGGGGAGAACACTGAAGCTTTCTTT. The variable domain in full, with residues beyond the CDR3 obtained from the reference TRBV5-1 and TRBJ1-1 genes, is KAGVTQTPRYLIKTRGQQVTLSCSPISGHRSVSWYQQTPGQGLQFLFEYFSETQRNKGNFPGRFSGRQFSNSRSEMNVSTLELGDSALYLCASSFHGENTEAFFGQGTRLTVV.